This T cell receptor (beta chain) was observed in a study of identical twins. Study results and caveats: Twin sharing of out-of-frame TCR alpha was underestimated by models in monozygotic pairs.

TCRdb itself ran the 5' RACE reads through MiXCR, one entry per CDR3 protein. The sample holds 1.5 million or so distinct CDR3 sequences, roughly 35% seen once. A remark on this clonotype: What it recognizes is unknown.

Trimming took 5 bases from V and 2 from J; bases not matched to a gene: 9. CDR1 and CDR2 (germline): MDHEN, SYDVKM. The CDR3 totals 17 residues. The rearrangement links TRBV28 to TRBJ2-1, with 10 bases matching TRBD2. The TCR was taken from a newborn girl in good health. The material sequenced was cord blood. The CDR3: CASSRGLAKGAYNEQFF. The CDR3 nucleotides are TGTGCCAGCAGTAGGGGACTAGCGAAAGGGGCCTACAATGAGCAGTTCTTC.